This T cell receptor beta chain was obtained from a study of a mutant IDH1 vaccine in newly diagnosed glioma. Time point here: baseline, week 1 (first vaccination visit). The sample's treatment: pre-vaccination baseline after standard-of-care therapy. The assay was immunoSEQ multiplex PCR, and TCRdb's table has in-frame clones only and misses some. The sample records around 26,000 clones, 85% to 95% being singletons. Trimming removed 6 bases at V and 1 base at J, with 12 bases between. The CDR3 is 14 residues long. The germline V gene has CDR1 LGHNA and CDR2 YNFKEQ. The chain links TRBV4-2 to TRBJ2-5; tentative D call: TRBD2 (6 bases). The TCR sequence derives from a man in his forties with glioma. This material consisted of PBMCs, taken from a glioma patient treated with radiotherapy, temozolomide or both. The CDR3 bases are TGTGCCAGCAGTCCCTTGGGGGGCCAAGAGACCCAGTACTTC. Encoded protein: CASSPLGGQETQYF.